Listed below are T cell receptor beta chains from one sample, sequenced in a study of blood T cell repertoires in COVID-19. Here immunoSEQ multiplex PCR was the method, and the copy in TCRdb shows in-frame clones only, minus some. Of fewer than 200,000 clones in the sample, 84% are singletons; the top ten hold around 7.7%. The specimen sequenced was peripheral blood. The receptors here all came from a man aged 40-49 years who had recovered from COVID-19. CDR3s include the opening cysteine and the closing phenylalanine or tryptophan. The D gene is left open where the match is weak. Clone sizes are given selectively: once, few, many, or a class where the clone is expanded.

TRBV19	-	-	TRBJ1-1	TGTGCCAGTAGTATGAACACTATCCGGGCTTTCTTT	CASSMNTIRAFF
TRBV7-2	-	-	TRBJ1-1	TGTGCCAGCAGCTCGACTTGGCGGTTCACTGAAGCTTTCTTT	CASSSTWRFTEAFF
TRBV16	-	-	TRBJ2-7	TGTGCCAGCAGCCGCCGACGGCAGGGTGGCAACGAGCAGTACTTC	CASSRRRQGGNEQYF
TRBV15	-	once	TRBJ1-4	TGTGCCACCAGCATCAGTGCAACTAATGAAAAACTGTTTTTT	CATSISATNEKLFF
TRBV29-1	-	-	TRBJ2-1	TGCAGCGGATTGGACTACAACAATGAGCAGTTCTTC	CSGLDYNNEQFF
TRBV7-2	TRBD2	-	TRBJ2-1	TGTGCCAGCAGCCCTCAACCGGGACTACGGGAACAGTTCTTC	CASSPQPGLREQFF
TRBV9	-	-	TRBJ2-1	TGTGCCAGCAGCGTCGGTGAGGACTACAATGAGCAGTTCTTC	CASSVGEDYNEQFF
TRBV4-3	TRBD2	-	TRBJ2-1	TGCGCCAGCAGCCAAGCCGGGACTAGTCTCGATGAGCAGTTCTTC	CASSQAGTSLDEQFF
TRBV30	-	once	TRBJ2-5	TGTGCCTGGACCCAGGACTACCAAGAGACCCAGTACTTC	CAWTQDYQETQYF
TRBV7-2	TRBD2	-	TRBJ2-1	TGTGCCAGCAGTGGGGAGGGTTACAATGAGCAGTTCTTC	CASSGEGYNEQFF
TRBV10-3	-	-	TRBJ1-6	TGTGCCATCACCGAGGGACTGTGGGAGACACCCCTCCACTTT	CAITEGLWETPLHF
TRBV9	-	-	TRBJ1-6	TGTGCCAGCAGCGCCGGCAGGGATTCACCCCTCCACTTT	CASSAGRDSPLHF
TRBV19	-	-	TRBJ2-5	TGTGCCAGTAGTACGACAGCAAAAGAGACCCAGTACTTC	CASSTTAKETQYF
TRBV3-1/TRBV3-2	-	-	TRBJ2-5	TGTGCCAGCAGCCAACTCGACTCGCAAGAGACCCAGTACTTC	CASSQLDSQETQYF
TRBV27	-	-	TRBJ2-5	TGTGCCAGCAGCCTACTAGCAGACCAAGAGACCCAGTACTTC	CASSLLADQETQYF
TRBV6-4	TRBD2	-	TRBJ2-1	TGTGCCAGCAGTGTGCTAGCGGGAATTACTGAGCAGTTCTTC	CASSVLAGITEQFF
TRBV2	TRBD1	once	TRBJ1-4	TGTGCCAGCAGCGTACAGGGGGCAACTAATGAAAAACTGTTTTTT	CASSVQGATNEKLFF
TRBV9	TRBD2	-	TRBJ2-7	TGTGCCAGCAGCGTCTCAGGACTAGCGGGAGGTTATGAGCAGTACTTC	CASSVSGLAGGYEQYF
TRBV6-2/TRBV6-3	TRBD1	few	TRBJ1-1	TGTGCCAGCAGTAACCCGACAGGGGGGAGAGCTGAAGCTTTCTTT	CASSNPTGGRAEAFF
TRBV4-1	-	-	TRBJ2-3	TGCGCCAGCAGCCAAACAATCGATACGCAGTATTTT	CASSQTIDTQYF
TRBV18	-	-	TRBJ2-5	TGTGCCAGCTCACCCCCCAGTCAAGAGACCCAGTACTTC	CASSPPSQETQYF
TRBV10-3	-	-	TRBJ1-3	TGTGCCATCAGCGAACTTGGACAAGACCAACACTCTGGAAACACCATATATTTT	CAISELGQDQHSGNTIYF
TRBV7-9	-	-	TRBJ2-1	TGTGCCAGCAGCCGCCGGGTCCTAGAAGGAGATGAGCAGTTCTTC	CASSRRVLEGDEQFF
TRBV6-6	TRBD1	-	TRBJ1-1	TGTGCCAGCAGTTACCGGGACAGGGGTAACACTGAAGCTTTCTTT	CASSYRDRGNTEAFF
TRBV9	TRBD1	-	TRBJ2-7	TGTGCCAGCAGCCTCCGGGACAGTATCTACGAGCAGTACTTC	CASSLRDSIYEQYF
TRBV12-2	-	-	TRBJ2-4	TGTGCAAGTCGCTTCTCTCCAGGTCCCAAAAACATTCAGTACTTC	CASRFSPGPKNIQYF
TRBV4-3	-	-	TRBJ1-4	TGCGCCAGCAGCCCGACTGCAACTAATGAAAAACTGTTTTTT	CASSPTATNEKLFF
TRBV12-3/TRBV12-4	-	-	TRBJ1-1	TGTGCCAGCAGTTTTGATCCGGGGACTGAAGCTTTCTTT	CASSFDPGTEAFF
TRBV7-3	-	once	TRBJ2-6	TGTGCCAGCAGCCCCGGGACACCCTCTTCTGGGGCCAACGTCCTGACTTTC	CASSPGTPSSGANVLTF
TRBV6-5	-	-	TRBJ2-7	TGTGCCAGCAGTCCTGGGACAACCTACGAGCAGTACTTC	CASSPGTTYEQYF
TRBV27	-	-	TRBJ2-7	TGTGCCAGCAGTTTAAACGTACAAGCGGGTGACGAGCAGTACTTC	CASSLNVQAGDEQYF
TRBV27	-	-	TRBJ1-1	TGTGCCAGCGGAGGGGGGGTCACTGAAGCTTTCTTT	CASGGGVTEAFF
TRBV7-9	-	-	TRBJ2-1	TGTGCCAGCAGCCGTCCCGGGACACCTTTGGATGAGCAGTTCTTC	CASSRPGTPLDEQFF
TRBV28	TRBD1	-	TRBJ1-6	TGTGCCAGCGGACAGGATAATTCACCCCTCCACTTT	CASGQDNSPLHF
TRBV28	TRBD1	-	TRBJ1-2	TGTGCCAGCACCCCCACCGGGACAGGGCTCCGGGGCTACACCTTC	CASTPTGTGLRGYTF
TRBV25-1	TRBD1	-	TRBJ1-1	TGTGCCAGCAGCCCGGGACAGGGGACGGGCTGGGAAGCTTTCTTT	CASSPGQGTGWEAFF
TRBV6-6	TRBD1	-	TRBJ1-2	TGTGCCAGCAGCACCGACAGGGGAAGAGGCTACACCTTC	CASSTDRGRGYTF
TRBV28	-	-	TRBJ2-3	TGTGCCAGCAGTTACCCTCTCAGCGGGTCCACAGATACGCAGTATTTT	CASSYPLSGSTDTQYF
TRBV11-3	-	-	TRBJ2-5	TGTGCCAGCAGCTTAGGCGAGGAAGAGACCCAGTACTTC	CASSLGEEETQYF
TRBV6-5	-	once	TRBJ1-2	TGTGCCAGCAACGGACTCAGGGGTGACTATGGCTACACCTTC	CASNGLRGDYGYTF
TRBV11-3	-	-	TRBJ2-5	TGTGCCAGCAGCTCATACACCCAGGGTAGCCAAGAGACCCAGTACTTC	CASSSYTQGSQETQYF
TRBV12-3/TRBV12-4	TRBD1	few	TRBJ1-2	TGTGCCAGCAGTTCAGACAGGGTTTTTGGCTACACCTTC	CASSSDRVFGYTF
TRBV29-1	TRBD1	-	TRBJ1-2	TGCAGCGTTGAGGGGGACAGATTTAACTATGGCTACACCTTC	CSVEGDRFNYGYTF
TRBV11-2	TRBD1	once	TRBJ1-5	TGTGCCAGCAGCTCGACAGGGAGCAATCAGCCCCAGCATTTT	CASSSTGSNQPQHF
TRBV3-1/TRBV3-2	-	-	TRBJ2-1	TGTGCCAGCAGCCGCGCCGGAGTGTCGGTTGAGCAGTTCTTC	CASSRAGVSVEQFF
TRBV19	-	-	TRBJ2-3	TGTGCCAGTAGTATAGGGAGGGACGGTAGCACAGATACGCAGTATTTT	CASSIGRDGSTDTQYF
TRBV12-3/TRBV12-4	-	-	TRBJ2-7	TGTGCCAGCAGTTTAGGCGCCTACGAGCAGTACTTC	CASSLGAYEQYF
TRBV6-6	-	-	TRBJ2-2	TGTGCCAGCAGTGCCACAGGGAACACCGGGGAGCTGTTTTTT	CASSATGNTGELFF
TRBV11-1	TRBD1	-	TRBJ1-1	TGTGCCAGCAGCTTAAGGGCAGGGGGCGTGAACACTGAAGCTTTCTTT	CASSLRAGGVNTEAFF
TRBV7-3	-	-	TRBJ2-3	TGTGCCAGCAGCCCCAAGGGGCGCACGCAGTATTTT	CASSPKGRTQYF
TRBV11-2	TRBD1	-	TRBJ1-4	TGTGCCAGCAGCTCGGACAGGGAAAGGCTCGAAAAACTGTTTTTT	CASSSDRERLEKLFF
TRBV24-1	TRBD1	-	TRBJ2-5	TGTGCCACCAGTGATGAGCGGGACAGGGGGCTCCAAGAGACCCAGTACTTC	CATSDERDRGLQETQYF
TRBV25-1	-	few	TRBJ1-1	TGTGCCAGCAGGACACAGGGGAACACTGAAGCTTTCTTT	CASRTQGNTEAFF
TRBV7-9	TRBD1	-	TRBJ2-5	TGTGCCAGCAGCGCCAGACAGGGACCCCAAGAGACCCAGTACTTC	CASSARQGPQETQYF
TRBV7-2	-	few	TRBJ1-3	TGTGCCAGCAGTCTTAGTTACTCTGGAAACACCATATATTTT	CASSLSYSGNTIYF
TRBV5-1	TRBD2	once	TRBJ2-1	TGCGCCAGCAGCTTGGTTAGGCTAGCGGGACACAATGAGCAGTTCTTC	CASSLVRLAGHNEQFF
TRBV6-5	-	once	TRBJ1-5	TGTGCCAGCAGTTACCAGGGCCAGCCCCAGCATTTT	CASSYQGQPQHF